This is a list of T cell receptor beta chains from one sample in a study of beta chain features in type 1 diabetes. Profiled with immunoSEQ multiplex PCR; TCRdb holds only in-frame clones, not every one. The sample comprises fewer than 400,000 clones, roughly a tenth of which are singletons, and less than 1.2% rests with the top ten. Sequencing was performed on central memory CD4+ T cells from blood. The receptors shown here come from a man younger than 45 with type 1 diabetes. Both conserved end residues are part of each CDR3. Fields, in order: D gene, clone size, J gene, V gene, CDR3 DNA, CDR3 protein. The D gene is left open where the match is weak. The size of a clone is reported for some rows only, either as once, few or many, or as a class for expanded clones.

>-|many|TRBJ1-4|TRBV4-3
TGCGCCAGCAGCCAAGGTCAACGTGGAACTAATGAAAAACTGTTTTTT
CASSQGQRGTNEKLFF
>-|few|TRBJ2-5|TRBV5-1
TGCGCCAGCAGCTTCGGTGCAGCTAGAGAGACCCAGTACTTC
CASSFGAARETQYF
>TRBD1|-|TRBJ1-1|TRBV29-1
TGCAGCGTACTGGGACAGGGGGACACTGAAGCTTTCTTT
CSVLGQGDTEAFF
>TRBD2|few|TRBJ2-3|TRBV19
TGTGCCAGTAGTAGCCCCGGGACTAGCGGGCTAGGTACGCAGTATTTT
CASSSPGTSGLGTQYF
>-|-|TRBJ1-3|TRBV28
TGTGCCAGCATAGGTGGGACCTCCTCTGGAAACACCATATATTTT
CASIGGTSSGNTIYF
>-|-|TRBJ1-4|TRBV6-6
TGTGCCAGCATTCTACTACAGGGCAATGGTGAAAAACTGTTTTTT
CASILLQGNGEKLFF
>-|few|TRBJ2-7|TRBV15
TGTGCCACCAGCAGAGATAAGAGTCTCTCCTACGAGCAGTACTTC
CATSRDKSLSYEQYF
>-|-|TRBJ2-5|TRBV27
TGTGCCAGCAGCTCAAGGGGGGGAGAGACCCAGTACTTC
CASSSRGGETQYF
>-|-|TRBJ2-1|TRBV7-9
TGTGCCAGCAGCTTAGCGCTTACGGGGACCCCTGAGCAGTTCTTC
CASSLALTGTPEQFF
>TRBD1|-|TRBJ1-2|TRBV19
TGTGCCAGTAGGGCGCAGGGGGCTAACTATGGCTACACCTTC
CASRAQGANYGYTF
>-|-|TRBJ1-6|TRBV27
TGTGCCAGCAGTTTTTCAGGGCCAGCCTGGCGGAGCTCCTATAATTCACCCCTCCACTTT
CASSFSGPAWRSSYNSPLHF
>-|-|TRBJ2-1|TRBV30
TGTGCCTGGAGGACGGGTAATGAGCAGTTCTTC
CAWRTGNEQFF
>TRBD2|few|TRBJ2-1|TRBV2
TGTGCCAGCAATCTACTAGCGTCTTCCTACAATGAGCAGTTCTTC
CASNLLASSYNEQFF
>TRBD1|-|TRBJ2-6|TRBV28
TGTGCCAGCAGTGCAATGACAGGGGCCGGGGCCAACGTCCTGACTTTC
CASSAMTGAGANVLTF
>-|few|TRBJ2-1|TRBV7-9
TGTGCCAGCAGCTTAGTCCGCAGGGGCCAGGGGGGTGAGCAGTTCTTC
CASSLVRRGQGGEQFF
>-|-|TRBJ2-3|TRBV5-1
TGCGCCAGCAGCGACGGGCTTGGCACAGATACGCAGTATTTT
CASSDGLGTDTQYF
>-|-|TRBJ1-2|TRBV29-1
TGCAGCGTTGGAACCAGTACCAACTATGGCTACACCTTC
CSVGTSTNYGYTF
>-|-|TRBJ2-1|TRBV19
TGTGCCAGTAGTATAGATCTCCAGGGCATCCTTACCAATGAGCAGTTCTTC
CASSIDLQGILTNEQFF
>TRBD1|many|TRBJ2-5|TRBV6-5
TGTGCCAGCAGTTACTCGGCCGGGACAGAAGAGACCCAGTACTTC
CASSYSAGTEETQYF
>-|-|TRBJ1-3|TRBV30
TGTGCCTGGAGTCGGCCCTACTCTGGAAACACCATATATTTT
CAWSRPYSGNTIYF
>-|-|TRBJ2-7|TRBV7-9
TGTGCCAGCAGCTCGACACAGCCCTACGAGCAGTACTTC
CASSSTQPYEQYF
>-|-|TRBJ2-7|TRBV9
TGTGCCAGCAGTCCTCGGGTAGCGGCGGCCTACGAGCAGTACTTC
CASSPRVAAAYEQYF